This is a list of T cell receptor beta chains from one sample in a study of T cell responses to AZD1222 COVID-19 vaccine. Using immunoSEQ multiplex PCR, the repertoire was profiled, and TCRdb retains in-frame clones only, with some absent. Of approximately 150,000 clones listed, approximately 90% are singletons. The sequencing here drew on peripheral blood, taken 28 days after the second AZD1222 dose. These receptors were obtained from an adult who received the AZD1222 COVID-19 vaccine. The CDR3 runs from the conserved cysteine through the conserved F or W. D genes are given only for firm matches. Size is stated for part of the rows, as once, few or many counts, or as a class when the clone is expanded.

d_gene,v_gene,abundance,j_gene,CDR3aa,CDR3nt
TRBD2,TRBV9,.,TRBJ2-1,CASSVGGLPREQFF,TGTGCCAGCAGCGTAGGGGGACTACCTCGAGAGCAGTTCTTC
.,TRBV7-9,.,TRBJ2-2,CASSLRTVSNTGELFF,TGTGCCAGCAGCCTCCGGACAGTTTCGAACACCGGGGAGCTGTTTTTT
.,TRBV19,.,TRBJ1-3,CASSTDSSGNTIYF,TGTGCCAGTAGTACAGATTCCTCTGGAAACACCATATATTTT
.,TRBV7-2,.,TRBJ1-1,CASSNYNTEAFF,TGTGCCAGCAGCAACTATAACACTGAAGCTTTCTTT
.,TRBV7-9,.,TRBJ1-6,CASSLGGIESPLHF,TGTGCCAGCAGCTTAGGGGGAATCGAGTCACCCCTCCACTTT
.,TRBV5-1,few,TRBJ2-3,CASSLRDTQYF,TGCGCCAGCAGCTTGCGGGATACGCAGTATTTT
.,TRBV7-9,once,TRBJ1-6,CASSSMALLLHF,TGTGCCAGCAGCTCAATGGCCCTGCTCCTCCACTTT
.,TRBV21-1,.,TRBJ2-3,CASSTLMCGTSGGAASTDTQYF,TGTGCCAGCAGCACCTTGATGTGTGGGACTAGCGGGGGAGCCGCTAGCACAGATACGCAGTATTTT
.,TRBV15,.,TRBJ2-7,CATSRDLGVREQYF,TGTGCCACCAGCAGAGATTTGGGGGTCCGCGAGCAGTACTTC
.,TRBV6-4,.,TRBJ2-2,CASSDRGAGGELFF,TGTGCCAGCAGTGACCGAGGGGCGGGCGGGGAGCTGTTTTTT
.,TRBV10-3,.,TRBJ1-1,CAISDAGTANTEAFF,TGTGCCATCAGTGACGCCGGGACCGCTAACACTGAAGCTTTCTTT
.,TRBV2,once,TRBJ1-2,CASSQSDYGYTF,TGTGCCAGCTCCCAATCCGACTATGGCTACACCTTC
TRBD1,TRBV6-2/TRBV6-3,.,TRBJ1-1,CASSQGGGLAFF,TGTGCCAGCAGTCAGGGGGGGGGATTGGCTTTCTTT
TRBD2,TRBV20-1,.,TRBJ2-7,CSASGGLAGQIYEQYF,TGCAGTGCTAGTGGGGGACTAGCGGGGCAAATCTACGAGCAGTACTTC
.,TRBV5-1,.,TRBJ1-1,CASSFQTTQGHAFF,TGCGCCAGCAGCTTCCAGACTACTCAAGGACATGCTTTCTTT
.,TRBV6-5,.,TRBJ1-5,CARSRRANQPQHF,TGTGCCAGATCCAGGCGGGCGAATCAGCCCCAGCATTTT
.,TRBV13,.,TRBJ1-2,CASSLAPPGDNYGYTF,TGTGCCAGCAGCTTAGCCCCCCCCGGGGATAACTATGGCTACACCTTC
.,TRBV1,.,TRBJ1-1,CTSSQGHGQGRRGNTEAFF,TGCACCAGCAGCCAAGGCCACGGACAGGGAAGGAGAGGGAACACTGAAGCTTTCTTT
TRBD2,TRBV15,.,TRBJ2-2,CATSRVAGVTGELFF,TGTGCCACCAGCAGAGTGGCGGGAGTCACCGGGGAGCTGTTTTTT
.,TRBV9,.,TRBJ2-2,CASSPLGGTGELFF,TGTGCCAGCAGCCCCCTCGGGGGCACCGGGGAGCTGTTTTTT
TRBD1,TRBV2,.,TRBJ1-3,CASRPGQGKSSGNTIYF,TGTGCCAGCAGGCCGGGACAGGGGAAATCGTCTGGAAACACCATATATTTT
.,TRBV5-6,.,TRBJ1-1,CASSLVGNGAFF,TGTGCCAGCAGCTTGGTGGGAAACGGGGCTTTCTTT